These 27 T cell receptor beta chains originate from one sample sequenced in a study of immune evolution from preneoplasia to lung adenocarcinoma. The protocol was immunoSEQ multiplex PCR, while the TCRdb copy is restricted to in-frame clones and leaves out a portion. The sample consists of 5,000 to 6,500 clones, over 75% of them appearing once. Material: FFPE minimally invasive lung adenocarcinoma tissue. The receptors stem from a person between 60 and 79 years old with lung adenocarcinoma.

J is TRBJ1-2 and V is TRBV19, with a possible D match to TRBD1 (5 bases). The CDR3 totals 16 residues. Germline V gene sequence: CDR1 LNHDA, CDR2 SQIVND (reference sequence). V lost 3 bases to trimming and J lost 3 bases, with 17 bases between them. CDR3 in DNA: TGTGCCAGTAGTATCGAAGGGGCCGGACTTGACTATGGCTACACCTTC. Translating gives CASSIEGAGLDYGYTF.

CDR3: CASSLIGAVNTDTQYF. CDR3 coding DNA: TGTGCCAGCAGCCTTATAGGGGCCGTGAACACAGATACGCAGTATTTT. This rearrangement joins TRBV28 to TRBJ2-3; the D gene is possibly TRBD1 (5 bases). The germline gives CDR1 MDHEN, CDR2 SYDVKM. The V end lost 6 bases, the J end lost 2 bases, and 18 bases lay between the germline ends. The CDR3 runs 16 residues.

J is TRBJ1-2 and V is TRBV11-2; TRBD1 matches at 8 bases. The CDR3 sequence is 15 residues long. Looked up from germline, CDR1 is SGHAT and CDR2 is FQNNGV. Unmatched junction bases numbered 5, after V lost 0 bases and J lost 5 bases. CDR3 loop: CASSLEDRVGYGYTF. CDR3 sequence (DNA): TGTGCCAGCAGCTTAGAGGACAGGGTTGGATATGGCTACACCTTC.

CDR3 sequence reads: CASSWGTGIGSGANVLTF. The DNA for the CDR3 is TGCGCCAGCAGCTGGGGGACAGGGATTGGCTCTGGGGCCAACGTCCTGACTTTC. The gene calls are TRBV5-1 and TRBJ2-6, with 9 bases lining up with TRBD1. V gave up 3 bases and J gave up 0 bases; unmatched junction bases: 7. Germline CDR1 reads SGHRS; CDR2 reads YFSETQ. The length of the CDR3 is 18 residues.

This clone came up a few times. Other nucleotide sequences in the sample specify the same CDR3. The V and J genes are TRBV28 and TRBJ1-5; D is possibly TRBD1 (5 bases). From germline, CDR1 is MDHEN and CDR2 SYDVKM. This CDR3 spans 14 amino acids. V gave up 7 bases and J gave up 0 bases, with 10 bases separating them. CDR3 sequence (DNA): TGTGCCAGCACCGGACAATATAGCAATCAGCCCCAGCATTTT. Translating gives CASTGQYSNQPQHF.

The chain is built from TRBV18 and TRBJ2-7; 7 nucleotides match TRBD1. V trimming: 4 bases; J trimming: 0 bases; junction bases outside the gene matches: 12. Germline lookup yields CDR1 KGHSH and CDR2 LQKENI. The CDR3 sequence is 17 residues long. CDR3 in DNA: TGTGCCAGCTCACGAACACTCCGGGACAGACTCTCCTACGAGCAGTACTTC. This sequence encodes CASSRTLRDRLSYEQYF.

The CDR3 DNA follows: TGTGCCATCAGTGAAACACTAGTCACAGATACGCAGTATTTT. Its translation is CAISETLVTDTQYF. The gene calls are TRBV10-3 and TRBJ2-3; maybe TRBD2 (5 bases). Germline assignment: CDR1 ENHRY and CDR2 SYGVKD. The CDR3 has 14 amino acids. V was trimmed by 3 bases and J by 2 bases, leaving 9 bases between them.

This clone has a single count. The V gene is TRBV29-1, the J gene TRBJ1-1; possibly TRBD1 for D (5 bases). Trimming cost V 0 bases and J 1 base, with 12 bases left between them. Per the germline V gene, CDR1 is SQVTM and CDR2 is ANQGSEA. The CDR3 has 15 amino acids. Here the CDR3 reads CSVEDLGTANTEAFF. In DNA, the CDR3 is TGCAGCGTTGAAGATTTAGGGACGGCGAACACTGAAGCTTTCTTT.

V gene TRBV30 combines with J gene TRBJ1-3; tentatively, D is TRBD1 (5 bases). CDR1 and CDR2 from the germline V gene are GTSNPN and SVGIG (reference sequence). The CDR3 sequence is 15 residues long. Trimming cost V 2 bases and J 4 bases, with 15 bases left between them. In DNA form, the CDR3 reads TGTGCCTGGAGTAGGGACGAACAGCTAGGAAACACCATATATTTT. It encodes CAWSRDEQLGNTIYF.

This chain uses TRBV11-2 with TRBJ1-2; no reliable D call. There are 14 residues in the CDR3. The germline gives CDR1 SGHAT, CDR2 FQNNGV. V lost 1 base and J 10 bases, leaving 16 bases between the germline ends. CDR3 DNA sequence: TGTGCCAGCAGCTTAGGGGGAGCCTATGATGACTACACCTTC. It specifies CASSLGGAYDDYTF.

The chain links TRBV10-3 to TRBJ1-5; tentatively, D is TRBD1 (5 bases). The V gene's germline CDR1 is ENHRY and CDR2 SYGVKD. This CDR3 contains 13 residues. The DNA for the CDR3 is TGTGCTCACCGGGAAGGGGGCAATCAGCCCCAGCATTTT. Translation gives CAHREGGNQPQHF.

V and J are TRBV28 and TRBJ2-7, with 13 bases lining up with TRBD2. The germline V gene encodes CDR1 MDHEN and CDR2 SYDVKM. With V trimmed by 3 bases and J by 5 bases, 10 bases remained unmatched. The CDR3 has 17 amino acids. CDR3 region: CASSFRRLAGGYNEQYF. CDR3 in DNA: TGTGCCAGCAGTTTCCGACGACTAGCGGGGGGTTACAACGAGCAGTACTTC.

The CDR3 nucleotides read TGTGCCAGCAGCTTGACGGGAGCCCACAATGAGCAGTTCTTC. Its translation: CASSLTGAHNEQFF. This rearrangement joins TRBV7-9 to TRBJ2-1; the D gene is possibly TRBD2 (6 bases). From germline, CDR1 is SEHNR and CDR2 FQNEAQ (reference sequence). Trimming removed 3 bases from V and 5 bases from J, with 11 bases in between. This CDR3 has 14 residues.

The chain recombines TRBV7-3 with TRBJ1-2; 11 nucleotides agree with TRBD1. CDR3 length: 14 amino acids. J gave up 8 bases and V 2 bases, and 4 bases lay outside the gene matches. Germline CDR1 SGHTA, CDR2 FQGTGA. The chain's CDR3 is CASSLGQGAEGYTF. CDR3 DNA sequence: TGTGCCAGCAGCTTAGGACAGGGGGCGGAGGGCTACACCTTC.

The chain carries TRBV18 and TRBJ2-7; 12 nucleotides agree with TRBD2. CDR3 length: 18 amino acids. Trimming took 3 bases from V and 6 from J; bases not matched to a gene: 15. Germline V gives CDR1 KGHSH, CDR2 LQKENI. CDR3 coding DNA: TGTGCCAGCTCACCGCTCACGGAACCGGGACTAGCGGGTCGCGAGCAGTACTTC. It specifies CASSPLTEPGLAGREQYF.

This clone has a single count. The CDR3: CAWSVAVYLSPLHF. The CDR3, as DNA: TGTGCCTGGAGTGTAGCGGTATACCTTTCACCCCTCCACTTT. The V gene is TRBV30, the J gene TRBJ1-6; no definite D call. Per germline, CDR1 GTSNPN and CDR2 SVGIG (reference sequence). V was clipped by 0 bases and J by 9 bases, with 12 bases between them. The CDR3 runs to 14 residues.

This clone came up a few times. As DNA, the CDR3 is TGTGCCAGCAGTTTGTACAGCTCCTACGAGCAGTACTTC. Protein: CASSLYSSYEQYF. The chain carries TRBV28 and TRBJ2-7; D gene uncertain. V lost 3 bases, J lost 0 bases, and 6 bases lay in between. The CDR3 contains 13 residues. The germline V gene has CDR1 MDHEN and CDR2 SYDVKM.

The chain recombines TRBV5-3 with TRBJ1-2, with D unresolved. TRBV5-3 is an open reading frame, and its role is uncertain. This CDR3 comprises 9 residues. Deletions cut 8 bases from V and 8 bases from J, with 7 bases between. CDR3 nucleotides: TGTGCCAGTCCGCGGGGCTACACCTTC. It codes for CASPRGYTF.

This clone came up a few times. The chain combines TRBV5-4 with TRBJ1-2, with TRBD1 as a possible D gene (5 bases). This CDR3 is 13 amino acids long. CDR1 and CDR2 (germline): SGHNT, YYREEE (reference sequence). With 6 bases removed from V and 0 bases from J, the gap between germline ends came to 9 bases. For the CDR3, the DNA is TGTGCCAGCAACCGGGACTCTAACTATGGCTACACCTTC. Translating gives CASNRDSNYGYTF. Complete variable domain (other parts from reference TRBV5-4 and TRBJ1-2): ETGVTQSPTHLIKTRGQQVTLRCSSQSGHNTVSWYQQALGQGPQFIFQYYREEENGRGNFPPRFSGLQFPNYSSELNVNALELDDSALYLCASNRDSNYGYTFGSGTRLTVV.

Concerning this clone itself: This sample includes further DNA sequences coding for the same CDR3. The chain has TRBV28 and TRBJ2-7; D gene uncertain. This CDR3 spans 13 amino acids. Deletions cut 0 bases from V and 3 bases from J, with 6 bases between. Germline CDR1 reads MDHEN; CDR2 reads SYDVKM. CDR3 coding DNA: TGTGCCAGCAGTTTATGGGCCTTCTACGAGCAGTACTTC. Translation gives CASSLWAFYEQYF. Full variable domain (missing parts from reference TRBV28 and TRBJ2-7): DVKVTQSSRYLVKRTGEKVFLECVQDMDHENMFWYRQDPGLGLRLIYFSYDVKMKEKGDIPEGYSVSREKKERFSLILESASTNQTSMYLCASSLWAFYEQYFGPGTRLTVT.

V and J are TRBV7-9 and TRBJ1-5; 7 positions agree with TRBD1. The CDR3 is 15 residues long. V gave up 5 bases and J gave up 10 bases; unmatched junction bases: 14. CDR1 SEHNR and CDR2 FQNEAQ come from the germline V gene (reference sequence). CDR3 residues: CASSPTGQQISPQHF. The CDR3 region has the DNA TGTGCCAGCAGCCCGACGGGACAGCAAATCAGCCCCCAGCATTTT. Variable domain in full (rest from reference TRBV7-9 and TRBJ1-5): DTGVSQNPRHKITKRGQNVTFRCDPISEHNRLYWYRQTLGQGPEFLTYFQNEAQLEKSRLLSDRFSAERPKGSFSTLEIQRTEQGDSAMYLCASSPTGQQISPQHFGDGTRLSIL.

The chain combines TRBV7-3 with TRBJ2-3; D ambiguous. Germline assignment: CDR1 SGHTA and CDR2 FQGTGA. V was clipped by 2 bases and J by 2 bases, with 11 bases between them. The CDR3 has 15 amino acids. The CDR3 DNA follows: TGTGCCAGCAGCTTACAGCCTGCGTCCACAGATACGCAGTATTTT. Translated, it gives CASSLQPASTDTQYF. The full variable domain, in which reference TRBV7-3 and TRBJ2-3 provide the parts outside the CDR3, is GAGVSQTPSNKVTEKGKYVELRCDPISGHTALYWYRQSLGQGPEFLIYFQGTGAADDSGLPNDRFFAVRPEGSVSTLKIQRTERGDSAVYLCASSLQPASTDTQYFGPGTRLTVL.

The V gene is TRBV5-8, the J gene TRBJ2-7, with unresolved D. CDR1 is SGHTS, CDR2 YDEGEE, per germline. Trimming removed 4 bases from V and 0 bases from J, with 14 bases in between. CDR3 size: 15 residues. DNA for the CDR3: TGTGCCAGCAGCAGCAGGCAGAAGAGCTCCTACGAGCAGTACTTC. Translating gives CASSSRQKSSYEQYF.

The genes are TRBV5-1 and TRBJ2-3; possible D gene TRBD1, 5 bases. This CDR3 contains 15 residues. V was clipped by 0 bases and J by 1 base, with 9 bases between them. Germline CDR1 is SGHRS and CDR2 is YFSETQ. The CDR3 DNA sequence: TGCGCCAGCAGCTTGGAGGGCAGGGGCACAGATACGCAGTATTTT. Protein product: CASSLEGRGTDTQYF.

The genes are TRBV19 and TRBJ1-4; the match to TRBD1 covers 8 bases. Unmatched junction bases numbered 5, after V lost 4 bases and J lost 4 bases. Per the germline V gene, CDR1 is LNHDA and CDR2 is SQIVND (reference sequence). This CDR3 has 15 amino acids. This CDR3 reads CASSKQGAGNEKLFF. The CDR3 bases are TGTGCCAGTAGTAAGCAGGGGGCTGGTAATGAAAAACTGTTTTTT.

V is TRBV14 and J is TRBJ2-7, with D possibly called TRBD1 or TRBD2 (6 bases each). Germline V CDR1 and CDR2: SGHDN, FVKESK. This CDR3 is 18 amino acids long. Trimming removed 0 bases from V and 2 bases from J, with 20 bases in between. Written as DNA, the CDR3 is TGTGCCAGCAGCCAAGAAAAAACTTGGGGGGCCGTAACCTACGAGCAGTACTTC. It yields the protein CASSQEKTWGAVTYEQYF.

The chain recombines TRBV6-6 with TRBJ2-2; D might be TRBD1 (6 bases). The CDR3 consists of 16 residues. Trimming left V 5 bases short and J 1 base short, with 14 bases between. Per the germline V gene, CDR1 is MNHNY and CDR2 is SVGAGI (reference sequence). CDR3 protein: CASSPWTDLNTGELFF. The CDR3 DNA is TGTGCCAGCAGTCCCTGGACAGATCTGAACACCGGGGAGCTGTTTTTT.